Each of the 24 T cell receptor beta chains below was sequenced from the same sample in a study of cytomegalovirus exposure and HLA in healthy donors. Vbeta (60) and Jbeta (13) primers were used in the PCR. Profiling relied on immunoSEQ multiplex PCR, and the TCRdb table lists in-frame clones only, not all of them. The sample lists 300,000 or so clones; approximately 84% were seen once. The specimen sequenced was PBMCs. These receptor sequences come from a woman aged 35 to 49 in good health and CMV-seropositive.

The chain recombines TRBV9 with TRBJ1-6; D is possibly TRBD1 (6 bases). Germline CDR1 is SGDLS and CDR2 is YYNGEE. The CDR3 runs to 13 residues. Deletions cut 4 bases from V and 8 bases from J, with 10 bases between. The CDR3 is CASSTRQDSPLHF. CDR3 coding DNA: TGTGCCAGCAGCACCCGACAGGATTCACCCCTCCACTTT.

The J gene is TRBJ2-3, the V gene TRBV27; 7 bases align to TRBD1. CDR1 is MNHEY, CDR2 SMNVEV, per germline (reference sequence). This CDR3 has 15 residues. Trimming took 6 bases from V and 2 from J; bases not matched to a gene: 8. CDR3 sequence reads: CASRFDRDVTDTQYF. The CDR3 nucleotides read TGTGCCAGCAGATTCGACAGGGATGTCACAGATACGCAGTATTTT.

V and J are TRBV20-1 and TRBJ2-1, with D perhaps TRBD2 (6 bases). The CDR3 covers 11 residues. Germline CDR1 DFQATT, CDR2 SNEGSKA (reference sequence). Between the trimmed V and J ends, which lost 6 bases and 15 bases, there was a span of 18 bases. For the CDR3, the DNA is TGCAGTGCCACTGGCGGGAATAAGCTGTTCTTC. Protein sequence: CSATGGNKLFF.

The rearrangement uses TRBV27 and TRBJ1-5; possibly TRBD1 for D (5 bases). The V end lost 7 bases, the J end lost 5 bases, and 15 bases lay between the germline ends. The CDR3 sequence is 14 residues long. Germline V gene sequence: CDR1 MNHEY, CDR2 SMNVEV (reference sequence). As DNA, the CDR3 is TGTGCCAGCACCAAGGCAGGGCATGATCAGCCCCAGCATTTT. Residues: CASTKAGHDQPQHF.

This chain links TRBV27 with TRBJ2-7; 14 nucleotides line up with TRBD2. The V segment lost 5 bases and the J segment 2 bases; nucleotides outside the gene matches: 8. The CDR3 totals 17 residues. Germline V lookup: CDR1 MNHEY, CDR2 SMNVEV (reference sequence). This CDR3 is CASSRTSGRPTPYEQYF. DNA of the CDR3: TGTGCCAGCAGTCGGACTAGCGGGAGGCCCACGCCCTACGAGCAGTACTTC.

The chain uses TRBV6-5 and TRBJ1-5; 8 nucleotides align to TRBD1. Germline CDR1 and CDR2: MNHEY and SVGAGI. The CDR3 is made up of 14 amino acids. Losses at the gene ends were 6 bases for V and 4 bases for J; bases not matched to a gene: 5. The DNA for the CDR3 is TGTGCCAGCAGGGGGACAGGAGATAATCAGCCCCAGCATTTT. It encodes CASRGTGDNQPQHF.

This clone was counted once. This chain uses TRBV9 with TRBJ2-5; TRBD2 matches 7 bases. Germline V gene sequence: CDR1 SGDLS, CDR2 YYNGEE. The CDR3 spans 13 residues. The ends lost 4 bases at V and 2 bases at J; junction bases unmatched: 2. Here the CDR3 reads CASSRTSQETQYF. CDR3 nucleotide sequence: TGTGCCAGCAGCAGGACTAGTCAAGAGACCCAGTACTTC. The full variable domain, with the rest looked up from reference TRBV9 and TRBJ2-5, is DSGVTQTPKHLITATGQRVTLRCSPRSGDLSVYWYQQSLDQGLQFLIQYYNGEERAKGNILERFSAQQFPDLHSELNLSSLELGDSALYFCASSRTSQETQYFGPGTRLLVL.

V gene TRBV5-1 combines with J gene TRBJ2-5; tentatively, D is TRBD1 (6 bases). The CDR3 is 13 residues long. V gave up 5 bases and J gave up 0 bases, with 8 bases separating them. Per germline, CDR1 SGHRS and CDR2 YFSETQ. CDR3 region: CASSTGNQETQYF. DNA of the CDR3: TGCGCCAGCAGTACAGGGAACCAAGAGACCCAGTACTTC.

This clone was detected only once. The chain couples TRBV30 to TRBJ1-1, with 8 bases aligning to TRBD1. Trimming removed 5 bases from V and 4 bases from J; junction bases left unmatched: 9. There are 14 residues in the CDR3. Germline V gene lookup returns CDR1 GTSNPN and CDR2 SVGIG (reference sequence). The CDR3 nucleotides are TGTGCCTGGGACAGGGGAAGGGAGCGCACTGAAGCTTTCTTT. Protein sequence: CAWDRGRERTEAFF.

The chain links TRBV7-9 to TRBJ2-1; D call uncertain. Germline V gives CDR1 SEHNR, CDR2 FQNEAQ (reference sequence). The CDR3 is 12 residues long. V was pared by 5 bases and J by 4 bases, with 6 bases between. The CDR3 DNA sequence: TGTGCCAGCAGCCGTAGTTACAATGAGCAGTTCTTC. Its protein product is CASSRSYNEQFF.

V and J are TRBV19 and TRBJ1-5, with 8 bases identical to TRBD1. This CDR3 is built from 14 residues. Germline values: CDR1 LNHDA, CDR2 SQIVND (reference sequence). The ends lost 4 bases at V and 2 bases at J; junction bases unmatched: 1. CDR3 sequence: CASSTDRGNQPQHF. In DNA form, the CDR3 reads TGTGCCAGTAGTACGGACAGGGGCAATCAGCCCCAGCATTTT. Together with reference TRBV19 and TRBJ1-5, the CDR3 gives the full variable domain: DGGITQSPKYLFRKEGQNVTLSCEQNLNHDAMYWYRQDPGQGLRLIYYSQIVNDFQKGDIAEGYSVSREKKESFPLTVTSAQKNPTAFYLCASSTDRGNQPQHFGDGTRLSIL.

A remark on this clone: The identical CDR3 is also encoded by other nucleotide sequences in the sample. This sequence joins TRBV5-6 and TRBJ2-7; 9 bases are shared with TRBD1. Per germline, CDR1 SGHDT and CDR2 YYEEEE. Unmatched junction bases numbered 2, after V lost 0 bases and J lost 4 bases. This CDR3 has 14 amino acids. The CDR3 nucleotides read TGTGCCAGCAGCTTGGGGACAGGGGTGTACGAGCAGTACTTC. Translation: CASSLGTGVYEQYF.

This clone was seen a few times. This rearrangement joins TRBV11-2 to TRBJ2-1, with TRBD2 matching over 10 bases. Per germline, CDR1 SGHAT and CDR2 FQNNGV. There are 15 residues in the CDR3. Unmatched junction bases numbered 0, after V lost 2 bases and J lost 2 bases. The CDR3 protein is CASSLTSGAYNEQFF. The CDR3 DNA follows: TGTGCCAGCAGCTTAACTAGCGGGGCCTACAATGAGCAGTTCTTC.

The gene calls are TRBV5-1 and TRBJ2-3; 7 bases match TRBD1. The J segment lost 2 bases and the V segment lost 4 bases, leaving 10 bases of the junction unmatched. The CDR3 loop spans 16 amino acids. From germline, CDR1 is SGHRS and CDR2 YFSETQ. The CDR3 loop reads CASSQLPGQLTDTQYF. The CDR3 DNA reads as TGCGCCAGCAGCCAACTTCCGGGACAGCTCACAGATACGCAGTATTTT.

The chain couples TRBV7-2 to TRBJ2-3; 12 bases match TRBD2. V dropped 8 bases and J dropped 0; count of bases not matched to a gene: 9. CDR1 SGHTA and CDR2 FQGNSA come from the germline V gene. The CDR3 loop spans 17 amino acids. CDR3 bases: TGTGCCAGCGGGTGGACTAGCGGGATAACTAGCACAGATACGCAGTATTTT. This encodes CASGWTSGITSTDTQYF.

CDR3 coding DNA: TGTGCCAGCAGCTTACGAACCGGGACCCCAGGGGCGCAGTATTTT. Its translation is CASSLRTGTPGAQYF. The chain uses TRBV7-8 and TRBJ2-3, with a possible D match to TRBD1 (6 bases). Germline CDR1 reads SGHVS; CDR2 reads FQNEAQ. With 2 bases removed from V and 10 bases from J, the gap between germline ends came to 19 bases. The CDR3 totals 15 residues.

The CDR3 region has the DNA TGTGCCAGCTCACCAAGAGAAGAATCTGGGCAGTTCTTC. It encodes CASSPREESGQFF. The chain couples TRBV18 to TRBJ2-1; no clear D. Germline lookup yields CDR1 KGHSH and CDR2 LQKENI. The CDR3 length is 13 residues. V gave up 2 bases and J gave up 12 bases, with 14 bases separating them.

The chain is built from TRBV7-2 and TRBJ2-7; possible D gene TRBD1, 6 bases. CDR1 and CDR2 from the germline V gene are SGHTA and FQGNSA. This CDR3 is 14 amino acids long. V lost 5 bases and J lost 0, with 11 bases in between. This CDR3 reads CASSQLTGSYEQYF. DNA for the CDR3: TGTGCCAGCAGCCAACTGACAGGCTCCTACGAGCAGTACTTC.

The chain carries TRBV7-2 and TRBJ1-6; D is unresolved. Germline V lookup: CDR1 SGHTA, CDR2 FQGNSA. V was pared by 5 bases and J by 11 bases, with 16 bases between. CDR3 length: 14 amino acids. CDR3 in amino acids: CASSRDTVEAPLHF. CDR3 DNA: TGTGCCAGCAGCCGAGACACTGTGGAAGCACCCCTCCACTTT. The full variable domain, completed using reference TRBV7-2 and TRBJ1-6, is GAGVSQSPSNKVTEKGKDVELRCDPISGHTALYWYRQSLGQGLEFLIYFQGNSAPDKSGLPSDRFSAERTGGSVSTLTIQRTQQEDSAVYLCASSRDTVEAPLHFGNGTRLTVT.

This chain joins TRBV18 and TRBJ1-6, with 12 bases that match TRBD1. The CDR3 consists of 18 residues. Losses at the gene ends were 2 bases for V and 4 bases for J; bases not matched to a gene: 6. Germline CDR1 and CDR2: KGHSH and LQKENI. CDR3 sequence reads: CASSPIGDRGLYNSPLHF. In DNA form, the CDR3 reads TGTGCCAGCTCACCAATAGGGGACAGGGGGCTGTATAATTCACCCCTCCACTTT.

This chain uses TRBV28 with TRBJ2-3, with 7 bases that match TRBD1. CDR1 is MDHEN and CDR2 is SYDVKM in the germline V gene. The CDR3 contains 14 residues. With 6 bases clipped from V and 5 bases from J, the junction kept 8 bases outside the gene matches. This CDR3 reads CASSPGTEEDTQYF. As DNA, the CDR3 is TGTGCCAGCAGCCCCGGGACAGAGGAAGATACGCAGTATTTT.

The rearrangement uses TRBV30 and TRBJ2-3; D is ambiguous. Germline lookup yields CDR1 GTSNPN and CDR2 SVGIG (reference sequence). Trimming removed 4 bases from V and 6 bases from J, with 8 bases in between. CDR3 length: 11 amino acids. The CDR3 sequence: CAWTVRDTQYF. The CDR3 DNA follows: TGTGCCTGGACAGTCCGCGATACGCAGTATTTT.

This clone was seen a few times. The chain couples TRBV6-1 to TRBJ2-7; TRBD1 is a possible D gene (6 bases). Germline CDR1 MNHNS, CDR2 SASEGT. The CDR3 loop spans 14 amino acids. V dropped 7 bases and J dropped 4 bases, with 17 bases sitting between them. This CDR3 reads CASTRQDMGYEQYF. CDR3 DNA: TGTGCCAGCACCAGACAGGATATGGGGTACGAGCAGTACTTC.

The chain joins TRBV10-3 to TRBJ1-1; D may be TRBD1 (5 bases). This CDR3 has 13 residues. Germline assignment: CDR1 ENHRY and CDR2 SYGVKD. V lost 10 bases to trimming and J lost 2 bases, with 14 bases between them. The CDR3 nucleotides are TGTGCCAGCTCCAATGGGGCAAACACTGAAGCTTTCTTT. Translated: CASSNGANTEAFF.